These 21 T cell receptor beta chains were sequenced from one sample in a study of early T cells in non-severe SARS-CoV-2 infection. TCRdb recomputed calls from the 5' RACE reads with MiXCR, one row per CDR3 protein. The data show tens of thousands of distinct CDR3 sequences, under 15% seen once. Sequenced: whole blood. The receptors originated from an adult who was a healthcare worker with PCR-confirmed SARS-CoV-2 infection or an uninfected control (not recorded which).

This clonotype was observed a few times. The chain joins TRBV24-1 to TRBJ1-2; TRBD1 matches at 8 bases. Trimming took 2 bases from V and 4 from J; bases not matched to a gene: 2. This CDR3 region has 14 residues. The germline V gene encodes CDR1 KGHDR and CDR2 SFDVKD. CDR3 sequence reads: CATSDYDRGYGYTF. The CDR3 nucleotides are TGTGCCACCAGTGATTACGACAGGGGCTATGGCTACACCTTC.

V gene TRBV7-6 combines with J gene TRBJ2-5, with D uncertain. CDR3 size: 17 residues. Trimming cost V 5 bases and J 0 bases, with 19 bases left between them. From germline, CDR1 is SGHVS and CDR2 FNYEAQ. The DNA for the CDR3 is TGTGCCAGCAGCATCCGGTCGGGCGCCTATAACCAAGAGACCCAGTACTTC. Its translation: CASSIRSGAYNQETQYF.

This clonotype was picked up a small number of times. This chain joins TRBV28 and TRBJ1-2; 7 bases align to TRBD1. Unmatched junction bases numbered 12, after V lost 5 bases and J lost 3 bases. The V gene's germline CDR1 is MDHEN and CDR2 SYDVKM. This CDR3 contains 16 residues. CDR3 loop: CASSPLGQALHYGYTF. The CDR3 nucleotides read TGTGCCAGCAGTCCTCTAGGACAGGCACTCCACTATGGCTACACCTTC.

Note on this clonotype: One end of the junction does not line up with germline, which may come from a read error. The chain joins TRBV4-2 to TRBJ2-3; D gene unclear. This CDR3 comprises 14 residues. The V gene's germline CDR1 is LGHNA and CDR2 YNFKEQ. The CDR3 region is CASSLESSTDTQYF. The CDR3, as DNA: TGTGCCAGCAGCCTGGAGAGTAGCACAGATACTCAGTATTTT.

The chain links TRBV28 to TRBJ1-5, with D unclear. The CDR3 has 13 amino acids. CDR1 and CDR2 (germline): MDHEN, SYDVKM. V shed 2 bases and J shed 3 bases, with 5 bases lying between them. CDR3 DNA: TGTGCCAGCAGTTTAGCGGCCAATCAGCCCCAGCATTTT. Its protein product is CASSLAANQPQHF.

This chain uses TRBV9 with TRBJ1-3; D unresolved. There are 12 residues in the CDR3. Trimming took off 3 bases at V and 6 bases at J, with 7 bases between the two ends. Germline V gene data show CDR1 as SGDLS and CDR2 as YYNGEE. The CDR3 nucleotides read TGTGCCAGCAGCGCTGGGGAAAACACCATATATTTT. Translating gives CASSAGENTIYF.

This clonotype was counted many times. The V gene is TRBV14, the J gene TRBJ1-2; the D is unclear. The CDR3 is 15 residues long. Germline CDR1 SGHDN, CDR2 FVKESK. Trimming shortened V by 0 bases and J by 4 bases, and 12 bases separated the two germline ends. The CDR3 bases are TGTGCCAGCAGCCAAGATCCCCCGGTCCGCTATGGCTACACCTTC. Translating gives CASSQDPPVRYGYTF. Using reference TRBV14 and TRBJ1-2 for the parts outside the CDR3, the full variable domain is EAGVTQFPSHSVIEKGQTVTLRCDPISGHDNLYWYRRVMGKEIKFLLHFVKESKQDESGMPNNRFLAERTGGTYSTLKVQPAELEDSGVYFCASSQDPPVRYGYTFGSGTRLTVV.

This clonotype was detected a few times. The chain is built from TRBV12-3 or TRBV12-4 and TRBJ1-5; no clear D. Trimming took off 5 bases at V and 4 bases at J, with 12 bases between the two ends. This CDR3 has 14 residues. The CDR3 sequence: CASSKTSENQPQHF. The CDR3 coding sequence is TGTGCCAGCAGTAAAACCTCGGAGAATCAGCCCCAGCATTTT.

The chain combines TRBV20-1 with TRBJ2-7, with 9 nucleotides matching TRBD2. CDR1 is DFQATT, CDR2 SNEGSKA, per germline (reference sequence). Trimming cost V 6 bases and J 2 bases; bases outside gene matches: 11. This CDR3 region has 15 residues. The CDR3 region is CSAGTGGREPYEQYF. DNA of the CDR3: TGCAGTGCCGGGACCGGCGGGAGGGAACCCTACGAGCAGTACTTC.

In this sample, this clonotype turned up a few times. CDR3 amino acids: CASSRTSGLSYEQYF. The CDR3 DNA reads as TGTGCCAGCAGTAGGACTAGCGGGCTTTCCTACGAGCAGTACTTC. This chain connects TRBV6-2 or TRBV6-3 to TRBJ2-7; 11 bases are a match to TRBD2. Germline trimming cut 5 bases from V and 1 base from J; bases unmatched to any gene: 4. This CDR3 comprises 15 residues. The germline V gene encodes CDR1 MNHEY and CDR2 SVGEGT.

Only a few counts were recorded for this clonotype. The chain is built from TRBV29-1 and TRBJ1-2; D remains ambiguous. The germline V gene encodes CDR1 SQVTM and CDR2 ANQGSEA. V dropped 6 bases and J dropped 2 bases, with 13 bases sitting between them. CDR3 size: 13 residues. CDR3 region: CSVRRAGNYGYTF. CDR3 nucleotides: TGCAGCGTCAGAAGGGCAGGCAACTATGGCTACACCTTC. Looking up the rest from reference TRBV29-1 and TRBJ1-2 gives the full variable domain: SAVISQKPSRDICQRGTSLTIQCQVDSQVTMMFWYRQQPGQSLTLIATANQGSEATYESGFVIDKFPISRPNLTFSTLTVSNMSPEDSSIYLCSVRRAGNYGYTFGSGTRLTVV.

This clonotype was found a few times. The chain joins TRBV19 to TRBJ2-1; 9 nucleotides match TRBD1. V lost 7 bases, J lost 3 bases, and 7 bases stayed unmatched. The CDR3 sequence is 15 residues long. Germline V CDR1 and CDR2: LNHDA, SQIVND (reference sequence). The CDR3 region is CASTYGTGLYNEQFF. The CDR3 DNA reads as TGTGCCAGTACTTATGGGACAGGGCTCTACAATGAGCAGTTCTTC.

This clonotype has more than one count but fewer than ten. The chain links TRBV11-2 to TRBJ1-2, with D perhaps TRBD1 (5 bases). Trimming left V 5 bases short and J 2 bases short, with 12 bases between. The CDR3 has 14 amino acids. CDR1 and CDR2 from the germline V gene are SGHAT and FQNNGV. The CDR3 protein is CASSENRNNYGYTF. The CDR3 region has the DNA TGTGCCAGCAGCGAAAACAGGAACAACTATGGCTACACCTTC.

The rearrangement uses TRBV14 and TRBJ2-7; D possibly corresponds to TRBD2 (5 bases). CDR3 length: 13 amino acids. V was cut by 4 bases and J by 6 bases, with 13 bases left in between. Germline V CDR1 and CDR2: SGHDN, FVKESK. This chain's CDR3 is CASSPNRGREQYF. CDR3 bases: TGTGCCAGCAGCCCGAACCGCGGGCGCGAGCAGTACTTC.

This clonotype was seen ten or more times. The chain combines TRBV28 with TRBJ2-3; TRBD2 agrees at 9 bases. The CDR3 runs to 15 residues. The germline gives CDR1 MDHEN, CDR2 SYDVKM. After removal of 6 bases from V and 6 bases from J, the junction contained 10 bases not matched to a gene. The CDR3 here is CASRDSGSRGDTQYF. Written as DNA, the CDR3 is TGTGCCAGCAGAGATAGCGGGAGTCGGGGGGATACGCAGTATTTT.

This clonotype appeared a few times. The gene calls are TRBV25-1 and TRBJ2-1, with D tentatively TRBD2 (6 bases). The germline V gene encodes CDR1 MGHDK and CDR2 SYGVNS. The CDR3 contains 16 residues. Trimming left V 5 bases short and J 5 bases short, with 19 bases between. The CDR3 DNA reads as TGTGCCAGCAGTCCTCTTGGGGGAGCGGGCCACAATGAGCAGTTCTTC. As protein: CASSPLGGAGHNEQFF.

At least ten counts were recorded for this clonotype. The J gene is TRBJ2-7, the V gene TRBV28; 9 bases fit TRBD2. The CDR3 length is 17 residues. J gave up 2 bases and V 5 bases, and 13 bases lay outside the gene matches. Looked up from germline, CDR1 is MDHEN and CDR2 is SYDVKM. CDR3 DNA sequence: TGTGCCAGCAGTCCCTCGGGAGGAGCGGGAGGCACCTACGAGCAGTACTTC. It specifies CASSPSGGAGGTYEQYF.

This rearrangement joins TRBV4-1 to TRBJ1-4, with D possibly matching TRBD1 (5 bases). The length of the CDR3 is 11 residues. V lost 6 bases and J lost 8, with 7 bases in between. The germline V gene encodes CDR1 MGHRA and CDR2 YSYEKL. The CDR3 region has the DNA TGCGCCAGCAGGCGGGGGGAAAAACTGTTTTTT. This sequence encodes CASRRGEKLFF.

This clonotype showed up many times. V and J are TRBV4-1 and TRBJ2-4; D remains ambiguous. Germline assignment: CDR1 MGHRA and CDR2 YSYEKL. The CDR3 extends over 15 amino acids. Trimming removed 2 bases from V and 7 bases from J, with 15 bases in between. The CDR3 DNA reads as TGCGCCAGCAGCCAACGGTTGGCTGTTGGGAACATTCAGTACTTC. This gives the protein CASSQRLAVGNIQYF.

In nucleotides, the CDR3 is TGCAGTGCCCCTATAGCGGGAGCCCACTCCTACGAGCAGTACTTC. It encodes CSAPIAGAHSYEQYF. This sequence joins TRBV20-1 and TRBJ2-7; 9 bases line up with TRBD2. This CDR3 spans 15 amino acids. The ends lost 6 bases at V and 0 bases at J; junction bases unmatched: 9. CDR1 and CDR2 (germline): DFQATT, SNEGSKA (reference sequence).

This rearrangement joins TRBV11-2 to TRBJ1-4; no clear D. The germline V gene encodes CDR1 SGHAT and CDR2 FQNNGV. CDR3 length: 15 amino acids. V lost 5 bases and J 8 bases, leaving 18 bases between the germline ends. CDR3 coding DNA: TGTGCCAGCAGCCCGCTCCACACAACTCGGGAAAAACTGTTTTTT. Translated, it gives CASSPLHTTREKLFF.